A single sample gave rise to the 4 T cell receptor beta chains below, sequenced in a study of blood T cell repertoires in COVID-19. TCRdb's copy holds only in-frame clones and misses some; the assay was immunoSEQ multiplex PCR. Here the sample spans some 300,000 clones, nearly 90% being singletons. Sequences were obtained from PBMCs or T cells enriched from blood (not recorded which). The receptor set was obtained from a woman aged 45-60 years who had been exposed to COVID-19.

This clone has just one count. J is TRBJ2-1 and V is TRBV2; possible D gene TRBD2, 7 bases. Trimming left V 5 bases short and J 6 bases short, with 17 bases between. CDR1 SNHLY and CDR2 FYNNEI come from the germline V gene. This CDR3 has 15 amino acids. For the CDR3, the DNA is TGTGCCAGCAGTCGTCTCGCGGGGGCGATCAATGAGCAGTTCTTC. Protein product: CASSRLAGAINEQFF.

This chain connects TRBV19 to TRBJ2-2, with 12 bases identical to TRBD1. This CDR3 has 16 amino acids. The junction had 5 bases not matched to a gene; V was cut back by 4 bases and J by 5 bases. Looked up from germline, CDR1 is LNHDA and CDR2 is SQIVND (reference sequence). The chain's CDR3 is CASSRDRGRQTGELFF. In DNA, the CDR3 is TGTGCCAGTAGTAGGGACAGGGGGCGCCAAACCGGGGAGCTGTTTTTT.

V and J are TRBV4-2 and TRBJ2-1; possible D gene TRBD2, 7 bases. The CDR3 spans 17 residues. Germline V lookup: CDR1 LGHNA, CDR2 YNFKEQ. V was pared by 0 bases and J by 6 bases, with 18 bases between. CDR3: CASSQEEGGQVGNEQFF. The CDR3 DNA is TGTGCCAGCAGCCAAGAGGAGGGGGGGCAAGTTGGCAATGAGCAGTTCTTC.

The chain carries TRBV4-1 and TRBJ2-5, with TRBD2 as a possible D gene (6 bases). V was cut by 2 bases and J by 5 bases, with 12 bases left in between. Per the germline V gene, CDR1 is MGHRA and CDR2 is YSYEKL. The length of the CDR3 is 14 residues. CDR3 bases: TGCGCCAGCAGCCAAAGGGCGGGGCGGGAGACCCAGTACTTC. Translating gives CASSQRAGRETQYF.